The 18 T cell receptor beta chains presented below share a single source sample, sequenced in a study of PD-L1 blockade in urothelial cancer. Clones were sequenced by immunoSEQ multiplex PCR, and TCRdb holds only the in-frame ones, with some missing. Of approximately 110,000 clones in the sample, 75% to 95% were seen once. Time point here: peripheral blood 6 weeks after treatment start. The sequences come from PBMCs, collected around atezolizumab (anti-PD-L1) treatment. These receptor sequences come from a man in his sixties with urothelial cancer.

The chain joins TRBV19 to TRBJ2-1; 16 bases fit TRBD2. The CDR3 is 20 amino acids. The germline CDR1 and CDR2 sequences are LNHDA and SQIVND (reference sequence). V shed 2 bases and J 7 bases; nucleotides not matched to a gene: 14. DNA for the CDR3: TGTGCCAGTAGTATATTTCTCTCGGGATTGGGACTAGCGGGAGGGAATGAGCAGTTCTTC. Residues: CASSIFLSGLGLAGGNEQFF. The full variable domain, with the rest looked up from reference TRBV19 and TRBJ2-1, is DGGITQSPKYLFRKEGQNVTLSCEQNLNHDAMYWYRQDPGQGLRLIYYSQIVNDFQKGDIAEGYSVSREKKESFPLTVTSAQKNPTAFYLCASSIFLSGLGLAGGNEQFFGPGTRLTVL.

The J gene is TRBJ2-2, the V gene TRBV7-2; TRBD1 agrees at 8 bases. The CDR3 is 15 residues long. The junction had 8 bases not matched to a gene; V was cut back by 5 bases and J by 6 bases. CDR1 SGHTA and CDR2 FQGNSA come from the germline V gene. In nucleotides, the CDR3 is TGTGCCAGCAGCCCTCAGGGGGCAGCGGCCGGGGAGCTGTTTTTT. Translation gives CASSPQGAAAGELFF.

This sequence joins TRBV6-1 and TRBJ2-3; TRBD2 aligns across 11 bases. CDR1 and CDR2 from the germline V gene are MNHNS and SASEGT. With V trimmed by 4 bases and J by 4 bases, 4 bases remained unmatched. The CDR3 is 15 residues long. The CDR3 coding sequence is TGTGCCAGCAGTGGGGTAGCGGGGGGGCCAGATACGCAGTATTTT. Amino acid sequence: CASSGVAGGPDTQYF.

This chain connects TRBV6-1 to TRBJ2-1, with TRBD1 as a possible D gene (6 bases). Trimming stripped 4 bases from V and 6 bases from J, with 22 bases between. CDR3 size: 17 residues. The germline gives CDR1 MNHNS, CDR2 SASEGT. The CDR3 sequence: CASSGRTAQGLINEQFF. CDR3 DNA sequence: TGTGCCAGCAGTGGAAGGACAGCCCAAGGTTTGATCAATGAGCAGTTCTTC.

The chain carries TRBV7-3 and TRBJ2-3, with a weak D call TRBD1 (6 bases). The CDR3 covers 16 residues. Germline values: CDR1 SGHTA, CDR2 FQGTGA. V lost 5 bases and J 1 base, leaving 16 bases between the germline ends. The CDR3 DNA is TGTGCCAGCAGCGCCCCAGGGGCCAGGGGCACAGATACGCAGTATTTT. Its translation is CASSAPGARGTDTQYF.

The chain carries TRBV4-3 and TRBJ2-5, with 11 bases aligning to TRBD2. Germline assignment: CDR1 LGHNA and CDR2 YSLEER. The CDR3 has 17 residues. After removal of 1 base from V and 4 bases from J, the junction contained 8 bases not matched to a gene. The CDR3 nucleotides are TGCGCCAGCAGCCAAGCTCATAGCGGGGGGGCAGGAGAGACCCAGTACTTC. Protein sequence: CASSQAHSGGAGETQYF.

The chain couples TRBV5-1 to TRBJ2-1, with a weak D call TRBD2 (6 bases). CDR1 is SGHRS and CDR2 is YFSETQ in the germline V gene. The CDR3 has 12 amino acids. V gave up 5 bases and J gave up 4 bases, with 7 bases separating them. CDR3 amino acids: CASRAGYNEQFF. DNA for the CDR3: TGCGCCAGCAGGGCGGGGTACAATGAGCAGTTCTTC.

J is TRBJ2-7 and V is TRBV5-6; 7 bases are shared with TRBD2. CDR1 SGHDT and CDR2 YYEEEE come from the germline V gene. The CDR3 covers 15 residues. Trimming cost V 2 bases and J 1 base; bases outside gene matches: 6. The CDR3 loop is CASSFGEGRSYEQYF. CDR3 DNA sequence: TGTGCCAGCAGCTTTGGGGAGGGAAGATCCTACGAGCAGTACTTC.

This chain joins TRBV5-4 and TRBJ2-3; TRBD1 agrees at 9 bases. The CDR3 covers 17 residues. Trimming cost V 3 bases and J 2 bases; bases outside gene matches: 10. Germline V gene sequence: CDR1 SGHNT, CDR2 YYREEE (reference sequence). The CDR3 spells CASSSRDRVDLTDTQYF. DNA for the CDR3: TGTGCCAGCAGCTCCCGGGACAGGGTTGACCTCACAGATACGCAGTATTTT. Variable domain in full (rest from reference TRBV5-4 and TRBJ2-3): ETGVTQSPTHLIKTRGQQVTLRCSSQSGHNTVSWYQQALGQGPQFIFQYYREEENGRGNFPPRFSGLQFPNYSSELNVNALELDDSALYLCASSSRDRVDLTDTQYFGPGTRLTVL.

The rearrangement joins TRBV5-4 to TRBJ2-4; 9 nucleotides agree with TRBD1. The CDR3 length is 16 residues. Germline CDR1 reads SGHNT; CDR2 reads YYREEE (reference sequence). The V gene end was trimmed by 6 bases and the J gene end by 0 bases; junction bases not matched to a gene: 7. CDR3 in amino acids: CASTTGGGLAKNIQYF. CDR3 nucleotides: TGTGCCAGCACAACAGGGGGCGGTCTAGCCAAAAACATTCAGTACTTC.

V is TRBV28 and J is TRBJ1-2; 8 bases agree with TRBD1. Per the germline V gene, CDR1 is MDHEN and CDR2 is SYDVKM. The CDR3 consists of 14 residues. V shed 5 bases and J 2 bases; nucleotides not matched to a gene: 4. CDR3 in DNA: TGTGCCAGCAGTCAGACAGGGGCCAACTATGGCTACACCTTC. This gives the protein CASSQTGANYGYTF.

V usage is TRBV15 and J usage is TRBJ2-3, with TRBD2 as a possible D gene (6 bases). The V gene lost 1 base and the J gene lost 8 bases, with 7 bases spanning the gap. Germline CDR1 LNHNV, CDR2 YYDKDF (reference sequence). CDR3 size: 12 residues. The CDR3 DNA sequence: TGTGCCACCAGCAGAGTGGAGGGTACGCAGTATTTT. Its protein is CATSRVEGTQYF.

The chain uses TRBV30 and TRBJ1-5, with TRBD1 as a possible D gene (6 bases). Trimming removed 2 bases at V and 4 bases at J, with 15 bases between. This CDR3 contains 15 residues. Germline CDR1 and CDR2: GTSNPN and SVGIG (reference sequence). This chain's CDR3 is CAWSTGLSRNQPQHF. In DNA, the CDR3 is TGTGCCTGGAGTACAGGGTTGAGCCGGAATCAGCCCCAGCATTTT.

CDR3 sequence: CASSQVFQGAGNTIYF. CDR3 DNA sequence: TGTGCCAGCAGCCAAGTGTTTCAGGGGGCTGGAAACACCATATATTTT. This chain links TRBV4-2 with TRBJ1-3, with 7 positions matching TRBD1. Germline V CDR1 and CDR2: LGHNA, YNFKEQ. Germline trimming cut 1 base from V and 2 bases from J; bases unmatched to any gene: 5. This CDR3 comprises 16 residues.

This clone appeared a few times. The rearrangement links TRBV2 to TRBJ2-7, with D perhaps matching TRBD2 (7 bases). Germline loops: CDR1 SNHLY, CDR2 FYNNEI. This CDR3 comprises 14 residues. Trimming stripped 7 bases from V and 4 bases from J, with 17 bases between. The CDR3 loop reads CASTHRGANYEQYF. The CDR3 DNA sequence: TGTGCCAGCACTCACCGGGGGGCAAATTACGAGCAGTACTTC.

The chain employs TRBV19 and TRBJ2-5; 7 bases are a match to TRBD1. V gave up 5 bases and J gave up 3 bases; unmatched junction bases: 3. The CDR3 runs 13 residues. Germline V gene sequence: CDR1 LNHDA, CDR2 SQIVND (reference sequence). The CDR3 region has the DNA TGTGCCAGTAGTTACGACAGGGAAGAGACCCAGTACTTC. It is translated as CASSYDREETQYF.

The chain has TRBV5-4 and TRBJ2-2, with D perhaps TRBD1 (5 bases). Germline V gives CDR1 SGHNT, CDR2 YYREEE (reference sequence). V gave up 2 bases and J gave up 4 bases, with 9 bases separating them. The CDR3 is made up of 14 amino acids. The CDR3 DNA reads TGTGCCAGCAGCTTACGGACAACCACCGGGGAGCTGTTTTTT. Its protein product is CASSLRTTTGELFF.

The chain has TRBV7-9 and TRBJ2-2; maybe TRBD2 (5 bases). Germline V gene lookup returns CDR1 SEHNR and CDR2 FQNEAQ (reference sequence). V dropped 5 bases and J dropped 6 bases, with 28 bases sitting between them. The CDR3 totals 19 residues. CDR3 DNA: TGTGCCAGCAGCCCCGGAGTGGGTAGGAGCGGAAATCGCTCCGGGGAGCTGTTTTTT. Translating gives CASSPGVGRSGNRSGELFF.